This T cell receptor (beta chain) was obtained from a study of identical twins (TCRdb year 2016). General notes on the study: To test whether fetal clonotypes persist, this study deep-sequenced TCR alpha and beta repertoires from monozygotic twins, from unrelated adults of various ages, and from cord blood. Replicate twin experiments were performed at different times using different library preparation protocols to rule out contamination.

The method behind the library was 5' RACE. TCRdb records Illumina HiSeq 2000 as the sequencer. Template switching introduced a universal primer binding site; the final cDNA contained a unique molecular identifier, enabling accurate counting of TCR cDNA molecules. First-strand cDNA for TCR alpha and beta chains was synthesized from specific primers in the conserved constant-segment region. To control for contamination, every cDNA library was double barcoded, receiving both a SMART-Mk sample barcode and Illumina barcodes. TruSeq adapter sequences and Illumina sample barcodes were added in two successive PCR steps. Sequencing of the TCR alpha and beta cDNA libraries was done on the Illumina HiSeq platform using custom primers. From the authors' description of their analysis: Unique molecular identifiers were extracted from raw reads with MiGEC, and CDR3 positions were determined with MiXCR. For each individual, recombination models were inferred using an EM algorithm with the repgenHMM and IGoR tools. The tcR package in R was used for shared clonotype analysis, with sharing normalized by the product of cloneset sizes. Out-of-frame nonproductive sequences were analyzed to study raw recombination free of thymic and clonal selection effects. TCRdb's own reprocessing of the public reads used fastp at Q25 and MiXCR and kept productive beta chains. Each record represents a unique CDR3 protein, reported with the most common genes and DNA among its rows. V and J calls and clone size were set by TCRdb, not the authors. The table for this sample lists 600,000 to 850,000 distinct CDR3 sequences; 18% of them were counted only once. The top ten clones comprise 10% to 15% of the sample.

The paper's findings and limits, for the study overall: Fewer insertions were carried by abundant cord blood beta clonotypes, a similar but weaker trend appeared in young adult naive repertoires, and no such trend appeared in memory repertoires. A weaker excess of twin sharing was found in beta out-of-frame sequences because the signal-to-noise ratio was lowered by fewer shared sequences. Compared with coincidental sharing between unrelated individuals, out-of-frame TCR alpha sequences shared between twins had an excess of sequences with low generation probability. Zero-insertion analyses could be partly confounded by invariant T cells such as MAIT and iNKT, although diverse VJ usage argued against such confounding for most clonotypes. Recombination models systematically underestimated out-of-frame TCR alpha sharing in monozygotic twins but agreed with sharing between unrelated individuals. Conclusions relied on cross-sectional statistical analysis, since the same donors could not be followed over many years.

The cysteine opens and the phenylalanine closes a CDR3 of 13 amino acids. Just CDR3 DNA is preserved here, 39 bases in frame from base 1. Sequences LGHDT (CDR1) and YNNKEL (CDR2) are obtained from the germline V gene (reference sequence). Trimming at the junction amounts to 1 base on V and 6 bases on J, and the germline ends lie 7 bases apart. All donors were healthy Caucasians. Three pairs of female monozygotic twins, all aged about 18 to 30 years, made up the twin cohort. RNA for TCR libraries was isolated from peripheral blood mononuclear cells. Concerning this clonotype itself: Its antigen remains unidentified. Base qualities are not at hand, and no much larger clone is one base apart.

These data also featured in a second study, about T cells expressing NK-cell markers. The second study also describes: In sorted CD3+CD56+NKG2C+, CD3+CD56+NKG2C- and CD3+CD56-NKG2C+ T-cell subsets from several donors, TCR beta-chain repertoires were profiled. Among the eight sequenced donors, only one was HCMV-seronegative, while the other seven were HCMV-seropositive. In several experiments an anti-gammadeltaTCR antibody was added to restrict sorting to alphabetaTCR-expressing T cells. For six donors, the dominant CD3+CD56+NKG2C+ clonotypes were among the top 10 CD8+ clonotypes and accounted for 1.0-7.0% of CD8+ T cells. Those dominant clonotypes were again the most abundant among CD3+CD56-NKG2C+ cells in a handful of donors, at about 28.3-65%. Whether the expanded NKG2C-expressing T cell clones were specific for HCMV antigens was left unclear. All eight donors whose samples were sequenced were randomly selected healthy volunteers, three of them men and five women. To determine HCMV serostatus, a commercial ELISA kit was used to detect HCMV-specific IgG in serum. For over 5 donors, bulk peripheral blood T-cell repertoires were also sequenced from unsorted PBMC. Reads were demultiplexed and grouped by UMI with MIGEC, and clonotypes were assembled and quantified with MiTCR. To exclude erroneous sequences, any TCR cDNA sequence not supported by at least two reads was discarded. The tcR package was used for downstream repertoire analysis, and clonotypes were matched across fractions by CDR3 nucleotide sequence plus V segment. VDJmatch was used to annotate antigen specificity against VDJdb, with one amino acid substitution allowed in CDR3.

This chain joins TRBV3-1 to TRBJ2-1; confidence is insufficient to name the D gene. The source of this sequence is a young woman in good health. The sample comprised PBMCs. The nucleotide sequence reads as follows: TGTGCCAGCAGCCAAGGAACTACCAATGAGCAGTTCTTC. This yields the protein CASSQGTTNEQFF.